The source of this TCR beta chain is a study of regulatory T cells in long-lasting Graves disease. Findings and caveats of the study: Under persistent disease, TRBV28, TRBJ1-2 and TRBJ2-5 were used preferentially.

Building of the TCR beta libraries involved iRepertoire HTBI primers and Arm-PCR of CDR3 regions. MiXCR, applied by TCRdb to the multiplex PCR reads, yields one record per CDR3 protein. The table lists about 460,000 distinct CDR3 sequences, 22% of them singletons. Indicated time point: persistent/refractory GD, antithyroid drugs over 5 years with positive TRAb. Extracted RNA from PBMCs served as the source of the TCR library. Germline CDR1 reads MGHRA; CDR2 reads YSYEKL. V shed 2 bases and J shed 5 bases, with 5 bases lying between them. The CDR3 has 12 residues. Comment on this clonotype: Its antigen is not identified.

This chain joins TRBV4-1 and TRBJ2-3; no definite D call. The sequence derives from a female donor with Graves disease. Sample: peripheral blood mononuclear cells (PBMCs), taken when the disease was refractory, from a patient treated with antithyroid drugs. CDR3 nucleotides: TGCGCCAGCAGCCAATTAGGAGATACGCAGTATTTT. Translated: CASSQLGDTQYF.